The clone carrying this T cell receptor (beta chain) was counted between two and nine times. Its antigen remains unknown. V dropped 1 base and J dropped 4; count of bases not matched to a gene: 3. The CDR3 loop spans 16 amino acids. Per germline, CDR1 LNHDA and CDR2 SQIVND (reference sequence). These data originate in a study of T cells in localized non-small cell lung cancer. Study-wide results and caveats: Tumor showed lower T cell clonality than uninvolved adjacent lung, where it was highest. Adjacent lung held a median roughly 60 of the top 100 tumor clones.

The authors took atypia-free adjacent lung at least 2 cm from the tumor margin. Only in-frame clones appear in the TCRdb table, and some are missing; sequencing was by immunoSEQ multiplex PCR. The table has 4,000 or so clones, around 35% seen once. The specimen comprised normal lung tissue next to the tumor, sampled before any cancer treatment. The source is a woman aged 35-75 years with stage I lung adenocarcinoma. This sequence joins TRBV19 and TRBJ2-4, with 11 bases that match TRBD2. In DNA, the CDR3 is TGTGCCAGTAGTATAGCACTAGCGGGAGTGAAAAACATTCAGTACTTC. Translation: CASSIALAGVKNIQYF.